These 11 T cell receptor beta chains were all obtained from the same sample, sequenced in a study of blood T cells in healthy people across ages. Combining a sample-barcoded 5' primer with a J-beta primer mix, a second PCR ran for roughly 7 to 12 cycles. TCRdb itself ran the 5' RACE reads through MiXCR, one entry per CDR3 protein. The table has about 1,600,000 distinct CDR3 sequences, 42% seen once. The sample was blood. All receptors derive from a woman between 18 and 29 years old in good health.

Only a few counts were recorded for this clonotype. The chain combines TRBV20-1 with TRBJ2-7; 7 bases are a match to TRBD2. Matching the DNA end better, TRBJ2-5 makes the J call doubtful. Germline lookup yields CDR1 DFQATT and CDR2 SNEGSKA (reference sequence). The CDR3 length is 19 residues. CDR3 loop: CSARLKTDGSGFFRETQYF. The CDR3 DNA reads TGCAGTGCTAGGTTAAAGACGGACGGTAGCGGGTTCTTTCGGGAGACCCAGTACTTC.

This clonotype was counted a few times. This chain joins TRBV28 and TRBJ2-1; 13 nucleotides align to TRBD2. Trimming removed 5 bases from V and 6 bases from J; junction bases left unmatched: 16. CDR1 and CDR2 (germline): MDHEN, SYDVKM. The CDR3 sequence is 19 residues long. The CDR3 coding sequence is TGTGCCAGCAGTCCTGACAGGGGTGGGGGACTAGCGGGGAGCAATGAGCAGTTCTTC. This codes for CASSPDRGGGLAGSNEQFF.

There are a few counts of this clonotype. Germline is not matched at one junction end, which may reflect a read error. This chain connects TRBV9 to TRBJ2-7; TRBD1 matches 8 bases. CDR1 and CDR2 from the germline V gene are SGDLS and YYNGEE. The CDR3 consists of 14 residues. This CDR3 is CASSVEGQAYEQYF. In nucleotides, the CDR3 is TGTGCCAGCAGTGTAGAGGGACAGGCCTACGAGCAGTACTTC.

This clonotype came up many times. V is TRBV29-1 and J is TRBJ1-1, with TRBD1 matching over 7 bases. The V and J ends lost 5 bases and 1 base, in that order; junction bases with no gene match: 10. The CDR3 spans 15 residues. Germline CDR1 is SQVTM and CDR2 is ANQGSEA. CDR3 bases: TGCAGCGTTAGGCAGGGGGGAAGAGCGAACACTGAAGCTTTCTTT. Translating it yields CSVRQGGRANTEAFF.

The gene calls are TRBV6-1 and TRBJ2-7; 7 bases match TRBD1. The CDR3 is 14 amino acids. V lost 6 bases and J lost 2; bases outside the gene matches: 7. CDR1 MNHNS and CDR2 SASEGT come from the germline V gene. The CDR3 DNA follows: TGTGCCAGCAGGGACAGGTATAATACCTACGAGCAGTACTTC. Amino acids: CASRDRYNTYEQYF.

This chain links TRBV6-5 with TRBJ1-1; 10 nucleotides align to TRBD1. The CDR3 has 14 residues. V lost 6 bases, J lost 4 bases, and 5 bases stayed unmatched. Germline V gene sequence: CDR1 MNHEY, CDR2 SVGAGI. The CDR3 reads CASRQGQGSTEAFF. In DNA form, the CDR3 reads TGTGCCAGCAGGCAGGGACAGGGGAGCACTGAAGCTTTCTTT.

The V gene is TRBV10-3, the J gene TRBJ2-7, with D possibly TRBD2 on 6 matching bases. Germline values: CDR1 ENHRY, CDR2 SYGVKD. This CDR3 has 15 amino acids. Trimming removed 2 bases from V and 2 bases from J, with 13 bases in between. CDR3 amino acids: CAISEVASEAYEQYF. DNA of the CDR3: TGTGCCATCAGTGAGGTGGCTAGCGAAGCCTACGAGCAGTACTTC.

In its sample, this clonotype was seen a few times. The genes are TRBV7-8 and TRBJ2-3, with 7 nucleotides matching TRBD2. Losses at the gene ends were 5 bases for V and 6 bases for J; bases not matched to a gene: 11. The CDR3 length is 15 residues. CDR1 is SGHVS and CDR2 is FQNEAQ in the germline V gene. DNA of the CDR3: TGTGCCAGCAGCCTGCCCGGTGCGGGAGCTGATACGCAGTATTTT. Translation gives CASSLPGAGADTQYF. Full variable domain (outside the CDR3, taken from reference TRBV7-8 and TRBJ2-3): GAGVSQSPRYKVAKRGQDVALRCDPISGHVSLFWYQQALGQGPEFLTYFQNEAQLDKSGLPSDRFFAERPEGSVSTLKIQRTQQEDSAVYLCASSLPGAGADTQYFGPGTRLTVL.

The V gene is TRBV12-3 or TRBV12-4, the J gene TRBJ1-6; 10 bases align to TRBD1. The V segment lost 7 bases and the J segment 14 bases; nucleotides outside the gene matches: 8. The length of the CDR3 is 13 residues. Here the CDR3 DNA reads TGTGCCAGCACCGGACAGGGGGTAACGACCCTCCACTTT. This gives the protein CASTGQGVTTLHF.

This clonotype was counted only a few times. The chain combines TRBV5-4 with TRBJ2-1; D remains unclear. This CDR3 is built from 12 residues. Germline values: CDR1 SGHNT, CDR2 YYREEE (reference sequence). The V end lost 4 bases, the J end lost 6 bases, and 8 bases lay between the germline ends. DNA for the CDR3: TGTGCCAGCAGCATCAACTTCAATGAGCAGTTCTTC. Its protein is CASSINFNEQFF. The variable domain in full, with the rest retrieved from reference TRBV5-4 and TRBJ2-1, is ETGVTQSPTHLIKTRGQQVTLRCSSQSGHNTVSWYQQALGQGPQFIFQYYREEENGRGNFPPRFSGLQFPNYSSELNVNALELDDSALYLCASSINFNEQFFGPGTRLTVL.

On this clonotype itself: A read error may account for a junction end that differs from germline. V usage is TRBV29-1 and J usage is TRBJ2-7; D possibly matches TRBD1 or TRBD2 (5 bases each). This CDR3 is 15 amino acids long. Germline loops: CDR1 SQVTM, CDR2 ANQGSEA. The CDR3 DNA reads TGCAGCGTCGAATCCGGGGCAGAATTTCGTTACGAGCGGTACTTC. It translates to CSVESGAEFRYERYF.